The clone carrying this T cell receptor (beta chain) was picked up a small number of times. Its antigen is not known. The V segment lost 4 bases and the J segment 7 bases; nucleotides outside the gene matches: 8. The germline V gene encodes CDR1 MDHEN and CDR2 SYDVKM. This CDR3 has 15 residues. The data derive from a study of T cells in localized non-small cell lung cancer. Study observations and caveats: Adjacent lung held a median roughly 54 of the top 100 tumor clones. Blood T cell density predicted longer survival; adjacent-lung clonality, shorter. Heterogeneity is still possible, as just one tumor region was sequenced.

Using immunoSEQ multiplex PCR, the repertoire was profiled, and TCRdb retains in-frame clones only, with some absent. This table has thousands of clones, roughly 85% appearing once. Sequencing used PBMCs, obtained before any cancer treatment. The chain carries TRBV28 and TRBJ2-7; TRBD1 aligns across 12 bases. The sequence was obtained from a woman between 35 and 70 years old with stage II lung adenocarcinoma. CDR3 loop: CASSSPGQGAEEQYF. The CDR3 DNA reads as TGTGCCAGCAGTTCTCCGGGACAGGGGGCGGAAGAGCAGTACTTC.